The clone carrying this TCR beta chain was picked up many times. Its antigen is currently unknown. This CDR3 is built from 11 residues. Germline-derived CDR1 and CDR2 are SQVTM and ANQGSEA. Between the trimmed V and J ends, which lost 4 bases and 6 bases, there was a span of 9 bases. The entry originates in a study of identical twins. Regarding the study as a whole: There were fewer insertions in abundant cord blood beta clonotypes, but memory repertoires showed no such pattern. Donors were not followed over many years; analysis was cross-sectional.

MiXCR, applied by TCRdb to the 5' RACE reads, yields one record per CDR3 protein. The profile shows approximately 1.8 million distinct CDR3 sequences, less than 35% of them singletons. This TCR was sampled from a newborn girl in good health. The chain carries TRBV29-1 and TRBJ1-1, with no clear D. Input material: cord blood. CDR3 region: CSVGGYAEAFF. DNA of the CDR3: TGCAGCGTTGGGGGTTATGCTGAAGCTTTCTTT.